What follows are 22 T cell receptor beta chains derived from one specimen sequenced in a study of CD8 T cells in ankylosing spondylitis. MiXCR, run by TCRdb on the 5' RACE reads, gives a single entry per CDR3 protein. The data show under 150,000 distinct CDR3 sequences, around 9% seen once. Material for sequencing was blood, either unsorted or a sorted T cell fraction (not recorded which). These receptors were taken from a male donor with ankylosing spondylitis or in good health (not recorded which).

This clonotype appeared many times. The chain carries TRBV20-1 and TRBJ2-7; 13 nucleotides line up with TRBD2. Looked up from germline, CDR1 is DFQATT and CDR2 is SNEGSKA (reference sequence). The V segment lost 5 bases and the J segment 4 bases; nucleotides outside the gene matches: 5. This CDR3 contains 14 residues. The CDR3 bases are TGCAGTGCTCCTACTAGCGGGAGGGGGTACGAGCAGTACTTC. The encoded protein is CSAPTSGRGYEQYF.

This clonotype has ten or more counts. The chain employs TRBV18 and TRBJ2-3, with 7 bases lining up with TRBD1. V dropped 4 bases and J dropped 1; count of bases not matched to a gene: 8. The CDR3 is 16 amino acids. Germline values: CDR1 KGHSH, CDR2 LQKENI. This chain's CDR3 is CASSRPGTGGTDTQYF. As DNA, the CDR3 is TGTGCCAGCTCACGACCAGGAACAGGGGGCACAGATACGCAGTATTTT.

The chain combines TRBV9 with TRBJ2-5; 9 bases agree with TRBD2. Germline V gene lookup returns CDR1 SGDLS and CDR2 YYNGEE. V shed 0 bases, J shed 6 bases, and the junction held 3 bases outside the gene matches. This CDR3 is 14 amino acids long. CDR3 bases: TGTGCCAGCAGCGTAGCAGGACTAGCGAAGACCCAGTACTTC. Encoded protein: CASSVAGLAKTQYF.

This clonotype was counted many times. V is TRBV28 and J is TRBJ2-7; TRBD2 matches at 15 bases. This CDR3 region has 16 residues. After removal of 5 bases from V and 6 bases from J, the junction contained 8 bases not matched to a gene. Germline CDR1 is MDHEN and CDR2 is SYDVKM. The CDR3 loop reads CASSEWTSGRAREQYF. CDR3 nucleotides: TGTGCCAGCAGTGAATGGACTAGCGGGAGGGCCCGCGAGCAGTACTTC.

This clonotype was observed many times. CDR3 sequence reads: CASSLGSGGIEQYF. The DNA of the CDR3 is TGTGCCAGCAGTTTAGGATCAGGGGGTATAGAGCAGTACTTC. This chain uses TRBV27 with TRBJ2-7, with 7 bases that match TRBD1. Germline V gene data show CDR1 as MNHEY and CDR2 as SMNVEV (reference sequence). The CDR3 covers 14 residues. After removal of 2 bases from V and 7 bases from J, the junction contained 8 bases not matched to a gene.

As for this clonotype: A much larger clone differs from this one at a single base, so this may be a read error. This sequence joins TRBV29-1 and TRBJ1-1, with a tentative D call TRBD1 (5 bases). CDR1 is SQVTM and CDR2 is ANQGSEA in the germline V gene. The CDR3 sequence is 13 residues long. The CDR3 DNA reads TGCGGCGTTGAGTCGGGGGATAACACTGAAGCTTTCTTT. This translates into CGVESGDNTEAFF.

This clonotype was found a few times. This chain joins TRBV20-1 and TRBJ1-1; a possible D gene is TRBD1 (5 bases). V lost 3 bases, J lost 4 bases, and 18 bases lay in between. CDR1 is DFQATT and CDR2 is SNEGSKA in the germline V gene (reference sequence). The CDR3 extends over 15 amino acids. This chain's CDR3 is CSARDGGATGTEAFF. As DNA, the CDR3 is TGCAGTGCTAGGGATGGCGGGGCCACGGGCACTGAAGCTTTCTTT.

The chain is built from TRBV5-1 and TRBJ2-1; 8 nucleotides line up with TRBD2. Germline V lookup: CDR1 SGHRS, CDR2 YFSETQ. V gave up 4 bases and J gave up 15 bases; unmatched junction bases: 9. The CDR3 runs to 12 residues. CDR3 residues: CASSVSGTSPFF. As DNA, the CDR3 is TGCGCCAGCAGCGTCTCCGGGACTAGTCCGTTCTTC. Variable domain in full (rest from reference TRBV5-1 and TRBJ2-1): KAGVTQTPRYLIKTRGQQVTLSCSPISGHRSVSWYQQTPGQGLQFLFEYFSETQRNKGNFPGRFSGRQFSNSRSEMNVSTLELGDSALYLCASSVSGTSPFFGPGTRLTVL.

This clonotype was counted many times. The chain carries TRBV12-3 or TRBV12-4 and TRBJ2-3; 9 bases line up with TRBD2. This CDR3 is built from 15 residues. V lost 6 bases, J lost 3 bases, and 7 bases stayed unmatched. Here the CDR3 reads CASRTSREGTDTQYF. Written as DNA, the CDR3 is TGTGCCAGCAGAACCTCGCGGGAGGGAACAGATACGCAGTATTTT.

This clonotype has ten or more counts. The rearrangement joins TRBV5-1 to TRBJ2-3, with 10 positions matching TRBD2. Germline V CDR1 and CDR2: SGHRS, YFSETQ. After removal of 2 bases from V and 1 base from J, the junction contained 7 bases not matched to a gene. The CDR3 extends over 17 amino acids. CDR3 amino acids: CASSFASGRFGTDTQYF. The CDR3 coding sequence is TGCGCCAGCAGCTTTGCTAGCGGGAGATTCGGCACAGATACGCAGTATTTT.

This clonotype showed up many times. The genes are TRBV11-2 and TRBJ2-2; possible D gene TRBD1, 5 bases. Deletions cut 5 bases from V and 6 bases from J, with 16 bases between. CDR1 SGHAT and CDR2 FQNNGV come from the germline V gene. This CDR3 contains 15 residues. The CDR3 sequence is CASSHQNRRPGELFF. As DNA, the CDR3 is TGTGCCAGCAGCCATCAGAACAGGCGTCCCGGGGAGCTGTTTTTT.

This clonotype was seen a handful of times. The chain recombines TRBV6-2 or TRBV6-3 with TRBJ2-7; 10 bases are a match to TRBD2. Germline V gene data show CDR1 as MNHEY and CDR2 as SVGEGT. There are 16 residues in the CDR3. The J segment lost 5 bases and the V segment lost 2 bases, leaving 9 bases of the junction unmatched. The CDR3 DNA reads TGTGCCAGCAGTTACCCAACCAGCGGGAGGGCTCACGAGCAGTACTTC. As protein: CASSYPTSGRAHEQYF.

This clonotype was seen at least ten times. CDR3 sequence (DNA): TGTGCCAGCAGCCGGACTAGCGGAAGCACAGATACGCAGTATTTT. Its translation is CASSRTSGSTDTQYF. The genes are TRBV7-3 and TRBJ2-3; 10 bases are shared with TRBD2. V shed 5 bases and J 0 bases; nucleotides not matched to a gene: 2. The CDR3 is made up of 15 amino acids. The germline V gene encodes CDR1 SGHTA and CDR2 FQGTGA.

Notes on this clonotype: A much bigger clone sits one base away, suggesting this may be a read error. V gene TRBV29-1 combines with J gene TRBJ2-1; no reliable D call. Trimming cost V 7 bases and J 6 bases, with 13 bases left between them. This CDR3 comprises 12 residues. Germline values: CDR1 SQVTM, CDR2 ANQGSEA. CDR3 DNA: TGCAGCGCTCAACTTCTTACCAATGAGCAGTTCTTC. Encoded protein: CSAQLLTNEQFF.

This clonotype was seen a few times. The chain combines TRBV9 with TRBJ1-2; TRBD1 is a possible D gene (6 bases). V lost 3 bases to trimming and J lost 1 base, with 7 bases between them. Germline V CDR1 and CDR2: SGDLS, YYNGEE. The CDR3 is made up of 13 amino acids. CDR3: CASSEGGNYGYTF. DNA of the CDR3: TGTGCCAGCAGCGAGGGGGGTAACTATGGCTACACCTTC. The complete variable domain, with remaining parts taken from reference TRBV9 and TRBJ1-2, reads DSGVTQTPKHLITATGQRVTLRCSPRSGDLSVYWYQQSLDQGLQFLIQYYNGEERAKGNILERFSAQQFPDLHSELNLSSLELGDSALYFCASSEGGNYGYTFGSGTRLTVV.

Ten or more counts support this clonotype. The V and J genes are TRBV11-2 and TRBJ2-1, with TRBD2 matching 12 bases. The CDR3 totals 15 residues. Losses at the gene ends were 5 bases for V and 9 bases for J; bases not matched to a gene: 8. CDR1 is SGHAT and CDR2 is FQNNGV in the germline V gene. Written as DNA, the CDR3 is TGTGCCAGCAGCCCCCGACTAGCGGGAGACCCTGAGCAGTTCTTC. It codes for CASSPRLAGDPEQFF.

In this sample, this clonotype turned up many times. The CDR3 bases are TGCAGCGGAGGAATCCGTTCTCGAGACAATGAGCAGTTCTTC. It encodes CSGGIRSRDNEQFF. V usage is TRBV29-1 and J usage is TRBJ2-1; D is ambiguous. The germline V and J ends were trimmed by 7 bases and 5 bases, with 18 bases remaining between them. The CDR3 covers 14 residues. CDR1 is SQVTM, CDR2 ANQGSEA, per germline.

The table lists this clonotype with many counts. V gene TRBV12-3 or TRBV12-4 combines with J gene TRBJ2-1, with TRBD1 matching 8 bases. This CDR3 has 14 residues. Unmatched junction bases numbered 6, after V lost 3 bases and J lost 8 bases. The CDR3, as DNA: TGTGCCAGCAGTTTGGGTCAGGGGGCGCATGAGCAGTTCTTC. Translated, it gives CASSLGQGAHEQFF.

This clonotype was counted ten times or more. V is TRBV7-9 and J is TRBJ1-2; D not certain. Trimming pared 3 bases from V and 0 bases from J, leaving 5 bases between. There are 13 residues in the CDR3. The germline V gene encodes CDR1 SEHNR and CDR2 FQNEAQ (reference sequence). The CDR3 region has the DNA TGTGCCAGCAGCTTCTTCACTAACTATGGCTACACCTTC. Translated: CASSFFTNYGYTF.

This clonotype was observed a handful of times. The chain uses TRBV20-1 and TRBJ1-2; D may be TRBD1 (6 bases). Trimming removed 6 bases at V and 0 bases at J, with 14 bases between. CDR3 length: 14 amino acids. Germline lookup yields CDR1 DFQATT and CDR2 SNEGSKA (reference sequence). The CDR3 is CSAAQGGTNYGYTF. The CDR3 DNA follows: TGCAGTGCGGCACAGGGTGGAACTAACTATGGCTACACCTTC.

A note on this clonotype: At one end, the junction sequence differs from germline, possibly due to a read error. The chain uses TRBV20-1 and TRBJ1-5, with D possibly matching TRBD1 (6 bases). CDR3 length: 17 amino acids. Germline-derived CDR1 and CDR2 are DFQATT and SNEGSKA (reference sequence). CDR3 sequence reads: CCARDLGGLGSNQPQHF. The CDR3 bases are TGCTGTGCTAGAGATCTAGGGGGGCTGGGGAGCAATCAGCCCCAGCATTTT.

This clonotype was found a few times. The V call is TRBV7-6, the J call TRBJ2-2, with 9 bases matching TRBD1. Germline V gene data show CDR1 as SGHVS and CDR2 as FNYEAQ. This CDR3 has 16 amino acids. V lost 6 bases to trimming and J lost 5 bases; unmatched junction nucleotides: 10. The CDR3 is CASSPGQGMGTGELFF. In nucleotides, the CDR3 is TGTGCCAGCAGTCCGGGACAGGGCATGGGGACCGGGGAGCTGTTTTTT.